This TCR beta chain was identified in a study of blood T cell repertoires in COVID-19. Study details: Samples taken during acute and convalescent COVID-19 were collected in the United States, Italy and Spain.

Methods used by the authors: Reference gene primer amplification gave estimated nucleated cell counts. Clones were read by immunoSEQ multiplex PCR, and TCRdb kept only the in-frame ones, dropping some. D and trimming come from the DNA, and the V and J calls and clone size come from that table. The sample has about 300,000 clones, about 83% seen once. Germline loops: CDR1 MNHEY, CDR2 SVGAGI. V dropped 4 bases and J dropped 4 bases, with 14 bases sitting between them. There are 15 residues in the CDR3. The specimen sequenced was peripheral blood. The J gene is TRBJ2-1, the V gene TRBV6-5; TRBD2 is a possible D gene (6 bases). The TCR originated in a woman aged 45-60 years who had recovered from COVID-19. As DNA, the CDR3 is TGTGCCAGCAGTTCCCGGATGGGACTTTACAATGAGCAGTTCTTC. Amino acids: CASSSRMGLYNEQFF.